This paragraph covers one T cell receptor beta chain sequence. Its matching antigen is unknown. This entry is derived from a study of cytomegalovirus exposure and HLA in healthy donors. Broader study findings: Association of roughly 18,000 TCR beta sequences with HLA alleles was found at 0.05 false discovery rate in a later analysis. There were a few CMV-associated chains whose specificity for CMV antigens was confirmed in vitro.

A multiplex PCR was run with 60 Vbeta primers and 13 Jbeta primers. Sequenced by immunoSEQ multiplex PCR; TCRdb stores in-frame clones only, minus some. The repertoire holds roughly 150,000 clones, with approximately 88% as singletons. This CDR3 has 16 residues. The germline CDR1 and CDR2 sequences are SQVTM and ANQGSEA. With 6 bases clipped from V and 7 bases from J, the junction kept 18 bases outside the gene matches. Sequenced: PBMCs. The V gene is TRBV29-1, the J gene TRBJ2-1; the match to TRBD1 covers 7 bases. The receptor's source is a woman between 18 and 29 years old in good health and CMV-seronegative. The CDR3: CSVLTSGTEGWNEQFF. The CDR3 region has the DNA TGCAGCGTCCTGACCTCCGGGACAGAGGGTTGGAATGAGCAGTTCTTC.